This TCR beta chain is drawn from a study of beta chain features in type 1 diabetes (dated by TCRdb to 2016 to 2019). Broadly, across the study: Patients and healthy donors did not differ in mean age, gender distribution, total cell number or subset yield. Whereas all 30 or so donors provided naive and central memory subsets, regulatory and stem cell-like memory subsets were isolated from just 8 patients and about 8 healthy donors. In the study, recently diagnosed type 1 diabetes patients and matched healthy donors were compared on the TCRB repertoires of their sorted circulating CD4+ T cell subsets. Across all samples, approximately 98,000,000 sorted cells were examined, and cell number per subset correlated strongly with RNA yield. The full study reports these points: Shorter templates might have been favored by PCR, but patient and control samples were amplified and corrected together, so both groups would have been affected equally by any skew. Naive, central memory and regulatory TCRB repertoires appeared to be more alike among patients than among healthy donors. Sequencing cDNA rather than genomic DNA could over-represent highly expressing activated cells, although activation and CD3 levels did not differ between groups. Fewer insertions and more nucleotide deletions at VDJ recombination sites were observed in patients with type 1 diabetes, implying thymic rearrangement abnormalities. HLA sub-analyses involved small numbers of individuals, so any influence of HLA type on TCRB rearrangement remained unresolved. Type 1 diabetes patients showed a moderate but significant shortening of TCRB CDR3 length in all four CD4+ subsets.

Each donor gave one peripheral blood draw, roughly 120 mL on average, collected into heparinised tubes. A BD FACSAria II was used to sort naive, central memory, regulatory and stem cell-like memory CD4+ T cells with a panel that included CD45RO, CCR7, CD25, CD127, CD95 and CD27. Purity was above 98% for every sorted population. PBMCs were isolated immediately by Lymphoprep density gradient centrifugation and stained directly without culture. So that batch effects would be minimized, each experiment stained and sorted samples in pairs, pairing one healthy donor with one patient. About this clone: Its antigen is not yet known. The sample holds no much larger clone one base away, and base qualities are not on file.

The trim is 5 bases for V and 1 base for J, with a gap of 10 bases between the germline ends. Looking up the germline V gene yields CDR1 SGHTA and CDR2 FQGTGA. Measured from the cysteine to the phenylalanine, the CDR3 is 14 residues long. Only the CDR3 part of the read is kept: 42 bases, read in frame from the first base. All of the isolated RNA was reverse transcribed with the High Capacity cDNA Reverse Transcription Kit, so expressed TCRB transcripts were sequenced. Deep immunoSEQ sequencing was performed on naive, central memory and regulatory T cell samples, with an average of roughly 3.3 million total reads per sample. After sorted cells were lysed in RLT buffer, RNA was extracted with DNase-treated RNeasy Micro or Mini kits, with the choice depending on cell number. Each cell subset was processed separately to prevent cross-contamination, with patient and healthy donor samples processed together. Using the immunoSEQ multiplex PCR, TCRB sequences were amplified from cDNA into 87-bp fragments spanning the CDR3 region. Sequencing of the amplicons was performed on the Illumina HiSeq platform. Per the authors' processing: Synthetic template baselines were used to correct PCR bias computationally, reads within Hamming distance 2 were collapsed together, and singletons that could not be merged were discarded. Reads were aligned against IMGT so that V, D and J genes, CDR3 length and insertions or deletions at six rearrangement sites could be assigned. Within each subset, clonotype counts were normalized to sorted cell number, after which true diversity and Gini coefficients were computed with the tcR R package. The overlap coefficient, calculated on TCRB nucleotide sequences, was used to measure repertoire sharing. As a proxy for the pre-selection repertoire, out-of-frame TCRB sequences from naive cells were analyzed. In its TCRdb copy, this immuneACCESS table keeps in-frame sequences only and misses some clones. Where compared with another copy, unresolved V genes explain less than half of these, and the others have no known cause. V, J and clone size reflect that table, while D and trimming were determined from the DNA. The sample yields about 340,000 clones; around an eighth were counted once. The ten largest clones represent roughly 0.016% of the sample.

This receptor was taken from a young woman with type 1 diabetes. The chain is made from TRBV7-3 and TRBJ2-3; matching of 5 bases hints at TRBD2 as the D gene. The sample consisted of naive CD4+ T cells from blood. What this sample's cell subset or site label stands for: true naive CD4+ T cells. The DNA sequence is TGTGCCAGCAGCCCCGGACTCCGCACAGATACGCAGTATTTT. Translated, this gives CASSPGLRTDTQYF.